These 23 T cell receptor beta chains share one sample of origin, sequenced in a study of cytomegalovirus exposure and HLA in healthy donors (TCRdb year 2017). Library preparation used the immunoSEQ multiplex PCR assay. For the multiplex PCR, a mixture combining 60 forward primers for TCR Vbeta segments and 13 reverse primers for TCR Jbeta segments was used. Sourced from immuneACCESS, this table was stored by TCRdb with only in-frame sequences that have V and J called. A share of the clones is absent; for the studies checked, an unresolved V gene accounts for under half, and the remainder has no known explanation. The sample yields approximately 150,000 clones; approximately 83% were counted once. 3.1% of the sample belongs to the ten largest clones. Sequencing used PBMCs. The receptors come from a male donor in good health and CMV-seronegative.

This CDR3 is CASSILGGFSYEQYF. The CDR3 region has the DNA TGTGCCAGCAGTATCCTAGGCGGATTCTCCTACGAGCAGTACTTC. V usage is TRBV6-1 and J usage is TRBJ2-7; D ambiguous. Germline V gene lookup returns CDR1 MNHNS and CDR2 SASEGT. Trimming took 5 bases from V and 0 from J, leaving 14 bases between them. CDR3 length equals 15 residues.

This clone was counted a few times. The chain has TRBV4-1 and TRBJ1-2; 11 nucleotides match TRBD1. With V trimmed by 6 bases and J by 5 bases, 14 bases remained unmatched. The CDR3 length is 17 residues. Germline V gene lookup returns CDR1 MGHRA and CDR2 YSYEKL. CDR3 coding DNA: TGCGCCAGCAGTCATACATACATCGGACAGGGGGCTTATGGCTACACCTTC. Protein sequence: CASSHTYIGQGAYGYTF.

This clone appeared once. The V and J genes are TRBV6-5 and TRBJ2-5; TRBD1 matches 7 bases. The J call may be mistaken, given a closer DNA end match to TRBJ2-7. Germline CDR1 reads MNHEY; CDR2 reads SVGAGI. The CDR3 has 12 residues. In DNA, the CDR3 is TGTGCCAGCAGCCGCCGACAGGGCGAGCAGTACTTC. This encodes CASSRRQGEQYF.

The chain has TRBV25-1 and TRBJ2-7; no clear D gene. The V end was cut by 10 bases, the J end by 4 bases, with 11 bases between. This CDR3 has 11 amino acids. The germline gives CDR1 MGHDK, CDR2 SYGVNS. The CDR3 loop reads CATRRGYEQYF. CDR3 in DNA: TGTGCCACGCGGCGCGGTTACGAGCAGTACTTC.

This chain links TRBV19 with TRBJ2-7, with TRBD1 matching over 9 bases. The CDR3 is 13 amino acids. Per germline, CDR1 LNHDA and CDR2 SQIVND (reference sequence). With 11 bases clipped from V and 5 bases from J, the junction kept 10 bases outside the gene matches. The CDR3 loop reads CAPSNRGQDEQYF. CDR3 DNA: TGTGCCCCTTCCAACAGGGGGCAAGACGAGCAGTACTTC.

V usage is TRBV7-2 and J usage is TRBJ2-3, with 10 bases identical to TRBD2. V gave up 5 bases and J gave up 2 bases; unmatched junction bases: 10. The CDR3 is 17 residues long. CDR1 is SGHTA, CDR2 FQGNSA, per germline. The CDR3 DNA reads TGTGCCAGCAGCGGACGGAGCGGGAGGGCCTTCACAGATACGCAGTATTTT. Its protein is CASSGRSGRAFTDTQYF.

This clone was counted a few times. The chain has TRBV23-1 and TRBJ2-3; 12 nucleotides line up with TRBD1. TRBV23-1 is flagged as an ORF with uncertain function. This CDR3 spans 18 amino acids. The trim removed 4 bases at V and 3 bases at J, leaving 11 bases unmatched. The CDR3 protein is CASSPLTGTGGRTDTQYF. The CDR3 nucleotides are TGCGCCAGCAGTCCCTTAACCGGGACAGGGGGCCGAACAGATACGCAGTATTTT.

The chain couples TRBV28 to TRBJ2-7, with 7 bases that match TRBD1. Germline V gene data show CDR1 as MDHEN and CDR2 as SYDVKM. The CDR3 loop spans 11 amino acids. This chain's CDR3 is CATGTGYEQYF. The DNA of the CDR3 is TGTGCGACAGGGACCGGCTACGAGCAGTACTTC.

V and J are TRBV30 and TRBJ2-7; 8 bases are a match to TRBD1. Germline CDR1 reads GTSNPN; CDR2 reads SVGIG (reference sequence). V was pared by 1 base and J by 2 bases, with 10 bases of the junction left unmatched. CDR3 length: 16 amino acids. CDR3 sequence: CAWSGSRTGPAYEQYF. The CDR3 nucleotides read TGTGCCTGGAGTGGGTCTAGGACAGGGCCGGCCTACGAGCAGTACTTC.

This clone was observed a single time. The gene calls are TRBV7-2 and TRBJ2-7, with D uncertain. The CDR3 sequence is 15 residues long. From germline, CDR1 is SGHTA and CDR2 FQGNSA. The V end was cut by 4 bases, the J end by 1 base, with 14 bases between. The CDR3 loop reads CASSSHPGLSYEQYF. CDR3 sequence (DNA): TGTGCCAGCAGCTCGCACCCGGGTTTATCCTACGAGCAGTACTTC. The variable domain in full, with the rest retrieved from reference TRBV7-2 and TRBJ2-7, is GAGVSQSPSNKVTEKGKDVELRCDPISGHTALYWYRQSLGQGLEFLIYFQGNSAPDKSGLPSDRFSAERTGGSVSTLTIQRTQQEDSAVYLCASSSHPGLSYEQYFGPGTRLTVT.

A note on this clone: At one end, the junction sequence differs from germline, possibly due to a read error. The J gene is TRBJ1-2, the V gene TRBV7-9, with 9 positions matching TRBD1. In germline, CDR1 is SEHNR, CDR2 FQNEAQ (reference sequence). This CDR3 contains 17 residues. CDR3 loop: CSSSSPGQGPLAYGYTF. The DNA for the CDR3 is TGTTCCAGCAGCTCGCCGGGACAGGGACCGCTTGCCTATGGCTACACCTTC.

This clone was recorded only once. The gene calls are TRBV10-3 and TRBJ1-5, with D maybe TRBD1 (6 bases). The CDR3 is 15 amino acids. Trimming took off 3 bases at V and 6 bases at J, with 15 bases between the two ends. CDR1 is ENHRY, CDR2 SYGVKD, per germline. CDR3 residues: CAISDSQGFGQPQHF. CDR3 in DNA: TGTGCCATCAGTGATTCACAGGGTTTTGGTCAGCCCCAGCATTTT.

The chain recombines TRBV25-1 with TRBJ2-3, with a possible D match to TRBD1 (5 bases). This CDR3 region has 14 residues. Germline-derived CDR1 and CDR2 are MGHDK and SYGVNS. V lost 4 bases, J lost 2 bases, and 10 bases lay in between. CDR3 nucleotides: TGTGCCAGCAGTGTACAGGCCTCCACAGATACGCAGTATTTT. It codes for CASSVQASTDTQYF.

The chain carries TRBV5-1 and TRBJ2-5; D gene ambiguous. Germline V gives CDR1 SGHRS, CDR2 YFSETQ. The CDR3 length is 11 residues. V lost 1 base to trimming and J lost 5 bases, with 3 bases between them. The CDR3 bases are TGCGCCAGCAGCTTGCTCGAGACCCAGTACTTC. Protein product: CASSLLETQYF.

V is TRBV7-9 and J is TRBJ2-3; perhaps TRBD2 as D (5 bases). The CDR3 extends over 14 amino acids. Germline V gene data show CDR1 as SEHNR and CDR2 as FQNEAQ (reference sequence). Trimming removed 2 bases from V and 7 bases from J, with 13 bases in between. The CDR3 bases are TGTGCCAGCAGCTTAAGCAGCGGACGAAATACGCAGTATTTT. Its protein product is CASSLSSGRNTQYF. Full variable domain (remainder filled in from reference TRBV7-9 and TRBJ2-3): DTGVSQNPRHKITKRGQNVTFRCDPISEHNRLYWYRQTLGQGPEFLTYFQNEAQLEKSRLLSDRFSAERPKGSFSTLEIQRTEQGDSAMYLCASSLSSGRNTQYFGPGTRLTVL.

The count of this clone is one. This sequence joins TRBV28 and TRBJ1-4, with D maybe TRBD1 (6 bases). Germline lookup yields CDR1 MDHEN and CDR2 SYDVKM. V dropped 6 bases and J dropped 3 bases, with 11 bases sitting between them. The CDR3 is 14 amino acids. CDR3 residues: CASRPGGSNEKLFF. The CDR3 DNA reads as TGTGCCAGCAGGCCGGGGGGCTCTAATGAAAAACTGTTTTTT.

The V call is TRBV5-1, the J call TRBJ2-4, with a tentative D call TRBD1 (6 bases). This CDR3 is 16 amino acids long. Per germline, CDR1 SGHRS and CDR2 YFSETQ. With 4 bases removed from V and 8 bases from J, the gap between germline ends came to 22 bases. As DNA, the CDR3 is TGCGCCAGCAGCAGTACAGGGATGGAGCGTGACGACATTCAGTACTTC. Translated: CASSSTGMERDDIQYF.

The chain recombines TRBV11-2 with TRBJ2-7; possibly TRBD1 for D (6 bases). V lost 7 bases and J lost 2, with 12 bases in between. Germline CDR1 and CDR2: SGHAT and FQNNGV. The CDR3 runs 13 residues. CDR3 sequence (DNA): TGTGCCAGCACCGCCAGGGGAACCTACGAGCAGTACTTC. Its translation is CASTARGTYEQYF.

V and J are TRBV18 and TRBJ2-5, with TRBD1 matching over 9 bases. Trimming took 6 bases from V and 3 from J; bases not matched to a gene: 8. CDR1 and CDR2 from the germline V gene are KGHSH and LQKENI. The CDR3 length is 15 residues. The CDR3 sequence is CASSLPGTGKETQYF. CDR3 coding DNA: TGTGCCAGCTCGCTGCCCGGGACAGGGAAAGAGACCCAGTACTTC. The full variable domain, in which reference TRBV18 and TRBJ2-5 provide the parts outside the CDR3, is NAGVMQNPRHLVRRRGQEARLRCSPMKGHSHVYWYRQLPEEGLKFMVYLQKENIIDESGMPKERFSAEFPKEGPSILRIQQVVRGDSAAYFCASSLPGTGKETQYFGPGTRLLVL.

This sequence joins TRBV7-6 and TRBJ1-5; 7 bases map to TRBD1. J was trimmed by 3 bases and V by 5 bases; bases with no gene match: 7. This CDR3 comprises 15 residues. The germline V gene has CDR1 SGHVS and CDR2 FNYEAQ. CDR3 residues: CASSRNRGVNQPQHF. The CDR3 nucleotides are TGTGCCAGCAGCCGAAACAGGGGTGTCAATCAGCCCCAGCATTTT. Based on the CDR3 plus reference TRBV7-6 and TRBJ1-5, the full variable domain is GAGVSQSPRYKVTKRGQDVALRCDPISGHVSLYWYRQALGQGPEFLTYFNYEAQQDKSGLPNDRFSAERPEGSISTLTIQRTEQRDSAMYRCASSRNRGVNQPQHFGDGTRLSIL.

This clone was counted only a few times. V gene TRBV23-1 combines with J gene TRBJ2-6, with 7 bases identical to TRBD1. TRBV23-1 is filed as an ORF, its function uncertain. With 1 base clipped from V and 2 bases from J, the junction kept 11 bases outside the gene matches. CDR3 length equals 19 residues. This chain's CDR3 is CASSQLARGQLTGANVLTF. The CDR3 DNA sequence: TGCGCCAGCAGTCAATTGGCACGGGGACAGCTGACTGGGGCCAACGTCCTGACTTTC.

The V gene is TRBV7-2, the J gene TRBJ1-3; D gene unclear. The DNA end favors TRBJ2-2, so the J call may be wrong. Germline V CDR1 and CDR2: SGHTA, FQGNSA. CDR3 size: 18 residues. In nucleotides, the CDR3 is TGTGCCAGCAGCTCGCCGTCCGACACGGCATACCGGACCGGGGAGCTGTTTTTT. Translation: CASSSPSDTAYRTGELFF.

The CDR3 DNA reads as TGTGCCAGCAGTTACAGGGAGGGTGGAGAGACCCAGTACTTC. Its protein product is CASSYREGGETQYF. The genes are TRBV6-6 and TRBJ2-5; 7 bases are shared with TRBD2. Germline assignment: CDR1 MNHNY and CDR2 SVGAGI (reference sequence). The length of the CDR3 is 14 residues. J gave up 4 bases and V 2 bases, and 4 bases lay outside the gene matches.